One sample yielded the 27 T cell receptor beta chains listed below, sequenced in a study of immune characterization of retroperitoneal liposarcoma. TCRdb re-derived calls from the PCR reads in MiXCR, one entry per CDR3 protein. This sample has approximately 2,500 distinct CDR3 sequences, with around 37% found just once. Sequencing used tumor tissue. Every receptor here comes from a male donor with retroperitoneal liposarcoma.

This clonotype is medium-sized in the sample. This chain joins TRBV28 and TRBJ2-2; no definite D call. Germline-derived CDR1 and CDR2 are MDHEN and SYDVKM. CDR3 length: 17 residues. V was clipped by 3 bases and J by 1 base, with 15 bases between them. The CDR3 DNA is TGTGCCAGCAGTTTTCCCCAAGATCCCGGGAACACCGGGGAGCTGTTTTTT. Protein: CASSFPQDPGNTGELFF.

In its sample, this clonotype ranks as medium-sized. The rearrangement uses TRBV11-1 and TRBJ2-5; TRBD1 agrees at 8 bases. The end of the DNA is better explained by TRBJ2-7, so the J call may be wrong. This CDR3 has 16 residues. Germline V lookup: CDR1 SGHAT, CDR2 FQDESV (reference sequence). CDR3 bases: TGTGCCAGCAGCGAACCGAGACAGGGGCTTTTCTACGAGCAGTACTTC. Translated: CASSEPRQGLFYEQYF.

This clonotype was detected only a few times. V gene TRBV6-1 combines with J gene TRBJ2-5, with TRBD1 matching over 10 bases. V lost 7 bases to trimming and J lost 6 bases; unmatched junction nucleotides: 11. The CDR3 contains 15 residues. Germline CDR1 is MNHNS and CDR2 is SASEGT. CDR3: CASTLSSTGGKTQYF. CDR3 coding DNA: TGTGCCAGCACCCTCTCGTCGACAGGGGGCAAGACCCAGTACTTC.

In its sample, this clonotype was seen a few times. CDR3 in DNA: TGTGCCAGCAGTTACGCCGACTTCCGGTGGAACGAGCAGTACTTC. It translates to CASSYADFRWNEQYF. The V and J genes are TRBV6-6 and TRBJ2-5, with no clear D. The J call may be faulty, since TRBJ2-7 better matches the DNA end. Germline loops: CDR1 MNHNY, CDR2 SVGAGI (reference sequence). This CDR3 is built from 15 residues.

This clonotype is large in the sample. The genes are TRBV27 and TRBJ2-1; D is unresolved. The CDR3 runs to 14 residues. CDR1 and CDR2 from the germline V gene are MNHEY and SMNVEV (reference sequence). The V end was cut by 3 bases, the J end by 9 bases, with 15 bases between. CDR3 sequence: CASSFGPGRAEQFF. DNA for the CDR3: TGTGCCAGCAGTTTCGGACCCGGAAGGGCTGAGCAGTTCTTC.

This clonotype is medium-sized by share. The V and J genes are TRBV6-1 and TRBJ2-1; D is perhaps TRBD1 or TRBD2 (5 bases each). The closer fit of TRBJ2-7 to the DNA end suggests the J call may be wrong. There are 16 residues in the CDR3. Germline values: CDR1 MNHNS, CDR2 SASEGT. In nucleotides, the CDR3 is TGTGCCAGCAGTGAAGAGGGGCCAGGGAGCTCCTACGAGCAGTACTTC. This translates into CASSEEGPGSSYEQYF.

This clonotype was observed a handful of times. V gene TRBV6-1 combines with J gene TRBJ2-1, with D perhaps TRBD1 (5 bases). Judging by the DNA end, TRBJ2-7 fits better; the J call may be wrong. Germline CDR1 is MNHNS and CDR2 is SASEGT. The CDR3 is made up of 13 amino acids. DNA of the CDR3: TGTGCCAGCGGATCAGGGCCACACAATGAGCAGTACTTC. The encoded protein is CASGSGPHNEQYF.

This clonotype is medium-sized. The chain recombines TRBV10-2 with TRBJ2-5; D ambiguous. The J call could be wrong; TRBJ2-7 is a better fit for the DNA end. The CDR3 covers 14 residues. Germline CDR1 is WSHSY and CDR2 is SAAADI. CDR3 residues: CASSESVLGGEQYF. The CDR3 DNA reads as TGCGCCAGCAGTGAGTCGGTCCTGGGTGGCGAGCAGTACTTC.

The V and J genes are TRBV27 and TRBJ2-1; 12 nucleotides match TRBD2. The better agreement between TRBJ2-7 and the DNA end casts doubt on the J call. Germline-derived CDR1 and CDR2 are MNHEY and SMNVEV (reference sequence). The length of the CDR3 is 17 residues. The CDR3 sequence: CASTQTGLAGKSYEQYF. The CDR3 region has the DNA TGTGCCAGCACCCAAACTGGACTAGCGGGGAAAAGTTACGAGCAGTACTTC.

This clonotype was observed a few times. The J gene is TRBJ2-6, the V gene TRBV6-1, with D possibly TRBD1 on 6 matching bases. The CDR3 sequence is 15 residues long. Germline CDR1 MNHNS, CDR2 SASEGT. Trimming took 4 bases from V and 2 from J, leaving 9 bases between them. Here the CDR3 reads CASSVQGTGANVLTF. In DNA form, the CDR3 reads TGTGCCAGCAGTGTACAGGGTACTGGGGCCAACGTCCTGACTTTC.

J is TRBJ2-1 and V is TRBV6-6, with D hard to call. The germline V gene encodes CDR1 MNHNY and CDR2 SVGAGI (reference sequence). This CDR3 contains 15 residues. The V end lost 0 bases, the J end lost 5 bases, and 11 bases lay between the germline ends. In nucleotides, the CDR3 is TGTGCCAGCAGTTACTCGGCTAGAGCGAACAATGAGCAGTTCTTC. It yields the protein CASSYSARANNEQFF.

This clonotype has a handful of counts. The chain combines TRBV7-2 with TRBJ2-1; no clear D. V was cut by 6 bases and J by 13 bases, with 22 bases left in between. Germline V gives CDR1 SGHTA, CDR2 FQGNSA. This CDR3 has 14 residues. Written as DNA, the CDR3 is TGTGCCAGCAGGGCTGCGGATATATTGGAGACCCAGTTCTTC. It codes for CASRAADILETQFF.

This clonotype was detected a few times. V and J are TRBV6-2 or TRBV6-3 and TRBJ2-5; 8 positions match TRBD2. The DNA end favors TRBJ2-7, so the J call may be wrong. CDR1 is MNHEY and CDR2 is SVGEGT in the germline V gene. The length of the CDR3 is 13 residues. The CDR3, as DNA: TGTGCCACCTGGACTAGCAGATACTACGAGCAGTACTTC. This codes for CATWTSRYYEQYF.

This clonotype was recorded a few times. This may be a read error: a much more frequent sequence differs by one nucleotide. The chain couples TRBV7-2 to TRBJ2-5, with D perhaps matching TRBD1 (7 bases). The end of the DNA fits TRBJ2-7 better, so the J call may be wrong. Germline CDR1 SGHTA, CDR2 FQGNSA. The CDR3 loop spans 15 amino acids. CDR3 in DNA: TGTGCCAGCAGCTCGACAGGGTGGGAGCGGGCCGAGCAGTACTTC. The encoded protein is CASSSTGWERAEQYF.

The V and J genes are TRBV7-2 and TRBJ2-5; TRBD2 aligns across 10 bases. The germline V gene encodes CDR1 SGHTA and CDR2 FQGNSA. The CDR3 covers 17 residues. V shed 1 base, J shed 11 bases, and the junction held 16 bases outside the gene matches. CDR3 coding DNA: TGTGCCAGCAGCTTAGTCGGGGCTAGCGGGAGAGGGAATGAGCAGTACTTC. Translation gives CASSLVGASGRGNEQYF.

Only a few counts were recorded for this clonotype. V and J are TRBV6-1 and TRBJ2-1; D gene uncertain. The germline gives CDR1 MNHNS, CDR2 SASEGT. V lost 5 bases to trimming and J lost 3 bases, with 11 bases between them. The CDR3 length is 14 residues. CDR3 coding DNA: TGTGCCAGCAGTCCTGGGATCGGCTACAATGAGCAGTTCTTC. Translation gives CASSPGIGYNEQFF.

A few counts support this clonotype. The gene calls are TRBV6-1 and TRBJ2-3; D is ambiguous. The J call may be mistaken, given a closer DNA end match to TRBJ2-5. This CDR3 has 13 residues. Per the germline V gene, CDR1 is MNHNS and CDR2 is SASEGT. CDR3 coding DNA: TGTGCCAGCAGTGAATACTTATCGGAGACCCAGTACTTC. Its translation is CASSEYLSETQYF.

The CDR3 nucleotides are TGTGCCAGCCGCCCGGACCGCTCTGGGGCCAACGTCCTGACTTTC. Protein product: CASRPDRSGANVLTF. V usage is TRBV6-1 and J usage is TRBJ2-6, with D unclear. V lost 8 bases to trimming and J lost 0 bases, with 11 bases between them. This CDR3 is built from 15 residues. Germline V gene sequence: CDR1 MNHNS, CDR2 SASEGT.

This clonotype was counted only a few times. This chain joins TRBV6-1 and TRBJ2-6; no reliable D call. The CDR3 has 14 amino acids. V was clipped by 7 bases and J by 0 bases, with 7 bases between them. Germline V CDR1 and CDR2: MNHNS, SASEGT. This CDR3 is CASKQTSGANVLTF. DNA of the CDR3: TGTGCCAGCAAGCAGACCTCTGGGGCCAACGTCCTGACTTTC.

The chain links TRBV7-2 to TRBJ2-1, with D possibly being TRBD1 (6 bases). The end of the DNA fits TRBJ2-5 better, so the J call may be wrong. Germline CDR1 SGHTA, CDR2 FQGNSA. The CDR3 length is 16 residues. CDR3 amino acids: CASSLGRNRATETQYF. In DNA, the CDR3 is TGTGCCAGCAGCCTCGGGCGAAACAGGGCAACAGAGACCCAGTACTTC.

This clonotype was seen a handful of times. This chain links TRBV6-1 with TRBJ2-1, with 10 positions matching TRBD2. The CDR3 extends over 15 amino acids. The V gene end was trimmed by 7 bases and the J gene end by 5 bases; junction bases not matched to a gene: 8. Germline V gene data show CDR1 as MNHNS and CDR2 as SASEGT. The CDR3 sequence: CASTSSLAGDNEQFF. CDR3 bases: TGTGCCAGCACAAGCTCGCTAGCGGGAGACAATGAGCAGTTCTTC.

The chain joins TRBV6-5 to TRBJ1-1; 8 positions match TRBD1. The V gene's germline CDR1 is MNHEY and CDR2 SVGAGI. J was trimmed by 6 bases and V by 2 bases; bases with no gene match: 8. This CDR3 spans 15 amino acids. The CDR3 sequence is CASSYTTGDDAEAFF. The CDR3 DNA is TGTGCCAGCAGTTACACGACAGGGGATGACGCTGAAGCTTTCTTT.

This clonotype is large by share. This chain's CDR3 is CASARDWITDTQYF. The CDR3 bases are TGTGCCAGCGCCCGGGACTGGATCACAGATACGCAGTATTTT. This chain connects TRBV27 to TRBJ2-3; D may be TRBD2 (6 bases). The V and J ends lost 8 bases and 2 bases respectively, with 14 bases between them. In germline, CDR1 is MNHEY, CDR2 SMNVEV (reference sequence). This CDR3 is built from 14 residues.

V gene TRBV13 combines with J gene TRBJ2-1; D is undetermined. Germline CDR1 and CDR2: PRHDT and FYEKMQ (reference sequence). The CDR3 is made up of 13 amino acids. Between the trimmed V and J ends, which lost 5 bases and 4 bases, there was a span of 9 bases. CDR3 coding DNA: TGTGCCAGCAGCGTCCGAACTTACAATGAGCAGTTCTTC. Protein product: CASSVRTYNEQFF. Variable domain in full (rest from reference TRBV13 and TRBJ2-1): AAGVIQSPRHLIKEKRETATLKCYPIPRHDTVYWYQQGPGQDPQFLISFYEKMQSDKGSIPDRFSAQQFSDYHSELNMSSLELGDSALYFCASSVRTYNEQFFGPGTRLTVL.

The V call is TRBV7-2, the J call TRBJ2-4; TRBD2 aligns across 9 bases. The J call may be mistaken, given a closer DNA end match to TRBJ2-7. Germline values: CDR1 SGHTA, CDR2 FQGNSA. This CDR3 contains 14 residues. CDR3 loop: CASSFSGSTYEQYF. CDR3 bases: TGTGCCAGCAGCTTTAGCGGGAGCACCTACGAGCAGTACTTC.

This clonotype is categorized as medium-sized. The chain combines TRBV10-3 with TRBJ2-5; 9 bases agree with TRBD2. The closer fit of TRBJ2-7 to the DNA end suggests the J call may be wrong. The CDR3 length is 16 residues. CDR1 and CDR2 (germline): ENHRY, SYGVKD. In DNA, the CDR3 is TGTGCCATCAGAGTAGCGGGAGAGGCCCAGCGCCACGAGCAGTACTTC. Encoded protein: CAIRVAGEAQRHEQYF.

This clonotype is medium-sized. The rearrangement uses TRBV11-3 and TRBJ2-1; 8 nucleotides match TRBD1. The J call is in doubt because the DNA end fits TRBJ2-7 better. Germline assignment: CDR1 SGHNT and CDR2 YENEEA. This CDR3 is built from 15 residues. The CDR3 nucleotides read TGTGCCAGCAGCTCAGGGGCCAGGGGGCGGTTCGAGCAGTACTTC. Its translation is CASSSGARGRFEQYF.